This T cell receptor (beta chain) stems from a study of PD-1 blockade in mismatch repair-deficient tumors. TCRdb keeps only in-frame clones here, not all; method: immunoSEQ multiplex PCR. Of around 130,000 clones in the sample, around nine tenths were seen once. Mismatch repair deficiency was confirmed in all patients, by PCR or immunohistochemistry. In germline, CDR1 is LNHDA, CDR2 SQIVND (reference sequence). The CDR3 consists of 14 residues. Trimming removed 4 bases from V and 3 bases from J; junction bases left unmatched: 3. Sequenced material: peripheral blood, taken approximately 71 weeks after starting pembrolizumab. The rearrangement uses TRBV19 and TRBJ2-1; 7 bases are a match to TRBD2. The TCR comes from an adult with mismatch repair-deficient cancer. CDR3 sequence reads: CASSKAGDYNEQFF. The CDR3 DNA follows: TGTGCCAGTAGTAAGGCGGGAGACTACAATGAGCAGTTCTTC.